A single sample is the source of the 7 T cell receptor beta chains below, sequenced in a study of cytomegalovirus exposure and HLA in healthy donors. It was with 60 Vbeta and 13 Jbeta primers that the PCR ran. Profiled with immunoSEQ multiplex PCR; TCRdb holds only in-frame clones, not every one. The repertoire includes fewer than 200,000 clones, roughly three quarters of them detected once, and 7% to 8.5% sits in the top ten. Material for sequencing was PBMCs. These TCRs come from a male donor in good health and CMV-seropositive.

The chain uses TRBV18 and TRBJ1-1, with D maybe TRBD1 (5 bases). Germline CDR1 reads KGHSH; CDR2 reads LQKENI. The CDR3 totals 13 residues. V was clipped by 9 bases and J by 4 bases, with 15 bases between them. The CDR3, as DNA: TGTGCCAGTCATGGGGGGGGAGGCACTGAAGCTTTCTTT. This gives the protein CASHGGGGTEAFF.

The chain couples TRBV19 to TRBJ2-1; 12 nucleotides match TRBD1. Germline-derived CDR1 and CDR2 are LNHDA and SQIVND (reference sequence). The CDR3 has 16 amino acids. V trimming: 7 bases; J trimming: 4 bases; junction bases outside the gene matches: 8. The CDR3 region has the DNA TGTGCCAGTACCCCCGGGACAGGGGGCCCTTACAATGAGCAGTTCTTC. This translates into CASTPGTGGPYNEQFF.

This chain connects TRBV11-2 to TRBJ2-5; 7 bases are a match to TRBD2. The CDR3 runs to 16 residues. The germline CDR1 and CDR2 sequences are SGHAT and FQNNGV. V lost 1 base and J lost 4; bases outside the gene matches: 9. The CDR3 loop reads CASSLGVVGGRETQYF. The CDR3 DNA reads as TGTGCCAGCAGCTTAGGGGTCGTGGGGGGGAGAGAGACCCAGTACTTC.

This clone came up once. V gene TRBV30 combines with J gene TRBJ1-2, with D possibly being TRBD1 (5 bases). Germline V gene data show CDR1 as GTSNPN and CDR2 as SVGIG (reference sequence). Trimming stripped 1 base from V and 6 bases from J, with 12 bases between. The length of the CDR3 is 13 residues. The CDR3 DNA reads TGTGCCTGGAGTGCGGGACGGGAGCATGGCTACACCTTC. It yields the protein CAWSAGREHGYTF.

CDR3 protein: CASSPRGQGLNSYEQYF. The CDR3 bases are TGTGCCAGCAGCCCCCGGGGACAGGGATTAAATTCCTACGAGCAGTACTTC. The chain links TRBV11-1 to TRBJ2-7, with TRBD1 matching over 9 bases. CDR1 is SGHAT and CDR2 is FQDESV in the germline V gene (reference sequence). The CDR3 sequence is 17 residues long. J lost 1 base, V lost 5 bases, and 12 bases had no gene match.

This clone came up a few times. This rearrangement joins TRBV5-6 to TRBJ2-1; tentative D call: TRBD1 (5 bases). This CDR3 region has 13 residues. V was pared by 0 bases and J by 9 bases, with 10 bases between. Germline V gene sequence: CDR1 SGHDT, CDR2 YYEEEE. The CDR3 protein is CASSLAVRGEQFF. Here the CDR3 DNA reads TGTGCCAGCAGCTTGGCTGTAAGGGGTGAGCAGTTCTTC.

The sample holds one count of this clone. V usage is TRBV4-1 and J usage is TRBJ1-1; TRBD1 is a possible D gene (5 bases). CDR1 is MGHRA, CDR2 YSYEKL, per germline. Trimming removed 4 bases from V and 0 bases from J, with 12 bases in between. This CDR3 has 15 amino acids. CDR3 coding DNA: TGCGCCAGCAGCCGCCAGGGTCGGATGAACACTGAAGCTTTCTTT. Translating gives CASSRQGRMNTEAFF.